Listed here are 7 T cell receptor beta chains from one sample, sequenced in a study of blood T cell repertoires in COVID-19. TCRdb keeps only in-frame clones here, not all; method: immunoSEQ multiplex PCR. The sample shows about 300,000 clones, about 90% of them seen only once. Sequencing was performed on peripheral blood. These receptors were collected from a woman between 25 and 40 years old with COVID-19, enrolled during active disease.

Details on this clone: Within the sample, other DNA sequences also encode this same CDR3. CDR3 loop: CASSPARQGNQPQHF. The CDR3 DNA sequence: TGTGCCAGCAGTCCGGCACGACAGGGAAATCAGCCCCAGCATTTT. The V gene is TRBV28, the J gene TRBJ1-5, with TRBD1 identical over 7 bases. The CDR3 length is 15 residues. The V and J ends lost 5 bases and 4 bases, in that order; junction bases with no gene match: 8. Per the germline V gene, CDR1 is MDHEN and CDR2 is SYDVKM.

The rearrangement joins TRBV7-9 to TRBJ1-6; 9 nucleotides match TRBD1. Per the germline V gene, CDR1 is SEHNR and CDR2 is FQNEAQ (reference sequence). The ends lost 5 bases at V and 15 bases at J; junction bases unmatched: 11. The CDR3 is made up of 14 amino acids. The CDR3 spells CASSEDRGWRFLHF. CDR3 coding DNA: TGTGCCAGCAGCGAGGACAGGGGCTGGAGGTTCCTCCACTTT.

The chain links TRBV7-8 to TRBJ1-4, with 10 bases lining up with TRBD1. In germline, CDR1 is SGHVS, CDR2 FQNEAQ. V lost 5 bases and J lost 6; bases outside the gene matches: 3. There are 14 residues in the CDR3. CDR3 sequence (DNA): TGTGCCAGCAGCCTCGGACAGGGGGATGAAAAACTGTTTTTT. It specifies CASSLGQGDEKLFF.

The rearrangement joins TRBV27 to TRBJ2-3; perhaps TRBD2 as D (5 bases). Trimming shortened V by 3 bases and J by 4 bases, and 14 bases separated the two germline ends. CDR3 length: 15 residues. From germline, CDR1 is MNHEY and CDR2 SMNVEV (reference sequence). CDR3 residues: CASSFLGEKADTQYF. DNA of the CDR3: TGTGCCAGCAGTTTCCTCGGGGAGAAGGCAGATACGCAGTATTTT.

The chain combines TRBV29-1 with TRBJ1-1; the D gene is possibly TRBD1 (6 bases). The CDR3 consists of 12 residues. V was clipped by 5 bases and J by 4 bases, with 11 bases between them. CDR1 and CDR2 (germline): SQVTM, ANQGSEA. The CDR3 coding sequence is TGCAGCGTTACAGGGTGGGCCACTGAAGCTTTCTTT. Protein product: CSVTGWATEAFF.

This chain links TRBV5-1 with TRBJ2-5; 7 nucleotides align to TRBD1. Germline-derived CDR1 and CDR2 are SGHRS and YFSETQ. J lost 4 bases, V lost 0 bases, and 12 bases had no gene match. The CDR3 has 17 amino acids. The CDR3 DNA is TGCGCCAGCAGCTTGGGGGGGACAGACCGGGCGTCAGAGACCCAGTACTTC. Protein: CASSLGGTDRASETQYF.

The V call is TRBV4-2, the J call TRBJ2-5, with 7 bases lining up with TRBD2. CDR1 is LGHNA and CDR2 is YNFKEQ in the germline V gene. The CDR3 runs 15 residues. After removal of 3 bases from V and 6 bases from J, the junction contained 10 bases not matched to a gene. Written as DNA, the CDR3 is TGTGCCAGCAGCCAGGAGGCTAGCGGCCTGCAGACCCAGTACTTC. Translation: CASSQEASGLQTQYF.